The rows below give T cell receptor beta chains drawn from one sample of a study of OX40 agonist ivuxolimab in advanced cancers. Sequencing used immunoSEQ multiplex PCR; TCRdb keeps in-frame clones, though not all of them. The sample holds some 34,000 clones, roughly 91% seen once. The sample here was CD4+ or CD8+ T cells sorted from blood, taken in a trial of the OX40 agonist ivuxolimab. The receptors stem from an adult with an advanced solid tumor such as melanoma, head and neck, liver or kidney cancer. CDR3s include the opening cysteine and the closing phenylalanine or tryptophan. Fields, in order: CDR3 protein, CDR3 DNA, V gene, clone size, D gene, J gene. D genes are given only for firm matches. A row's size may be missing; if present it is once, few, many or a size class.

cdr3_aa: CASRHRVTGSYEQYF; cdr3_nt: TGTGCCAGCAGACACAGGGTTACGGGCTCCTACGAGCAGTACTTC; v_call: TRBV28; clone_size: .; d_call: .; j_call: TRBJ2-7
cdr3_aa: CASANYNYGYTF; cdr3_nt: TGTGCCAGCGCAAACTATAACTATGGCTACACCTTC; v_call: TRBV28; clone_size: .; d_call: .; j_call: TRBJ1-2
cdr3_aa: CASQSGRGQETQYF; cdr3_nt: TGTGCCAGCCAATCAGGCAGGGGTCAAGAGACCCAGTACTTC; v_call: TRBV2; clone_size: once; d_call: .; j_call: TRBJ2-5
cdr3_aa: CSSTRDNEQFF; cdr3_nt: TGCAGCTCCACCCGGGACAATGAGCAGTTCTTC; v_call: TRBV29-1; clone_size: .; d_call: .; j_call: TRBJ2-1
cdr3_aa: CASRPRTGRNTIYF; cdr3_nt: TGTGCCAGCAGACCTCGGACAGGGCGAAACACCATATATTTT; v_call: TRBV27; clone_size: .; d_call: TRBD1; j_call: TRBJ1-3
cdr3_aa: CASSSQANEQFF; cdr3_nt: TGTGCCAGCAGCTCCCAAGCAAATGAGCAGTTCTTC; v_call: TRBV7-8; clone_size: .; d_call: .; j_call: TRBJ2-1
cdr3_aa: CASSVEQSLGTQYF; cdr3_nt: TGTGCCAGCAGCGTAGAACAGTCTCTTGGGACCCAGTACTTC; v_call: TRBV9; clone_size: .; d_call: .; j_call: TRBJ2-5
cdr3_aa: CASSLTNWGEQYF; cdr3_nt: TGTGCCAGCAGTTTAACTAATTGGGGCGAGCAGTACTTC; v_call: TRBV27; clone_size: .; d_call: .; j_call: TRBJ2-7
cdr3_aa: CASSYPGTGGYEQYF; cdr3_nt: TGTGCCAGCAGTTACCCAGGGACAGGGGGGTACGAGCAGTACTTC; v_call: TRBV6-5; clone_size: .; d_call: TRBD1; j_call: TRBJ2-7
cdr3_aa: CASSQGPQVNTEAFF; cdr3_nt: TGCGCCAGCAGCCAAGGCCCGCAAGTGAACACTGAAGCTTTCTTT; v_call: TRBV4-1; clone_size: few; d_call: .; j_call: TRBJ1-1
cdr3_aa: CASSLNPVRTSENIQYF; cdr3_nt: TGTGCCAGCAGCTTAAACCCCGTCCGGACTAGCGAAAACATTCAGTACTTC; v_call: TRBV7-3; clone_size: .; d_call: TRBD2; j_call: TRBJ2-4
cdr3_aa: CASSPTSSEQFF; cdr3_nt: TGTGCCAGCAGCCCCACTAGCTCTGAGCAGTTCTTC; v_call: TRBV6-1; clone_size: .; d_call: .; j_call: TRBJ2-1
cdr3_aa: CASNKREEFEQYF; cdr3_nt: TGTGCCAGCAATAAGCGGGAGGAGTTCGAGCAGTACTTC; v_call: TRBV5-8; clone_size: .; d_call: TRBD2; j_call: TRBJ2-7
cdr3_aa: CASSHIVGYEQYF; cdr3_nt: TGTGCCAGCAGCCACATCGTGGGGTACGAGCAGTACTTC; v_call: TRBV11-2; clone_size: .; d_call: .; j_call: TRBJ2-7
cdr3_aa: CASSRGLAGEQYF; cdr3_nt: TGTGCCAGTAGTAGGGGACTAGCGGGAGAGCAGTACTTC; v_call: TRBV19; clone_size: .; d_call: TRBD2; j_call: TRBJ2-7
cdr3_aa: CASSYSSASKDF; cdr3_nt: TGTGCCAGCAGTTACTCGAGTGCTAGCAAGGACTTC; v_call: TRBV6-5; clone_size: .; d_call: .; j_call: TRBJ2-5
cdr3_aa: CASSPGTGVYEQYF; cdr3_nt: TGTGCCAGCAGTCCCGGGACAGGGGTCTACGAGCAGTACTTC; v_call: TRBV6-5; clone_size: .; d_call: TRBD1; j_call: TRBJ2-7
cdr3_aa: CASGSAGVLSYF; cdr3_nt: TGTGCTAGTGGTTCCGCTGGGGTTTTGTCTTACTTC; v_call: TRBV12-5; clone_size: .; d_call: .; j_call: TRBJ2-7
cdr3_aa: CASSPRDREAWGANVLTF; cdr3_nt: TGTGCCAGCAGCCCCCGGGACAGGGAGGCCTGGGGGGCCAACGTCCTGACTTTC; v_call: TRBV7-9; clone_size: .; d_call: TRBD1; j_call: TRBJ2-6
cdr3_aa: CASSTFWGGASYEQYF; cdr3_nt: TGTGCCAGCAGCACCTTCTGGGGGGGCGCGTCCTACGAGCAGTACTTC; v_call: TRBV13; clone_size: .; d_call: .; j_call: TRBJ2-7
cdr3_aa: CASSLELGTQYF; cdr3_nt: TGTGCCAGCAGCTTGGAGCTTGGTACGCAGTATTTT; v_call: TRBV5-6; clone_size: .; d_call: .; j_call: TRBJ2-3
cdr3_aa: CASSLGTGGVQETQYF; cdr3_nt: TGTGCCAGCAGTTTAGGGACAGGGGGCGTCCAGGAGACCCAGTACTTC; v_call: TRBV28; clone_size: .; d_call: TRBD1; j_call: TRBJ2-5
cdr3_aa: CASSLAANTEAFF; cdr3_nt: TGTGCCAGCAGTTTAGCGGCGAACACTGAAGCTTTCTTT; v_call: TRBV27; clone_size: .; d_call: .; j_call: TRBJ1-1
cdr3_aa: CASSPVLNTGELFF; cdr3_nt: TGTGCCAGCAGCCCGGTTTTGAACACCGGGGAGCTGTTTTTT; v_call: TRBV6-5; clone_size: .; d_call: .; j_call: TRBJ2-2
cdr3_aa: CASSLGRAEQYF; cdr3_nt: TGTGCCAGCAGCTTAGGCAGGGCCGAGCAGTACTTC; v_call: TRBV7-8; clone_size: .; d_call: .; j_call: TRBJ2-7
cdr3_aa: CSVESPSGSYNEQFF; cdr3_nt: TGCAGCGTTGAGTCCCCCAGCGGTTCGTACAATGAGCAGTTCTTC; v_call: TRBV29-1; clone_size: .; d_call: .; j_call: TRBJ2-1
cdr3_aa: CASSLGLGGYEQYF; cdr3_nt: TGCGCCAGCAGCTTGGGACTAGGGGGCTACGAGCAGTACTTC; v_call: TRBV5-1; clone_size: few; d_call: .; j_call: TRBJ2-7
cdr3_aa: CASSEGGEAFF; cdr3_nt: TGTGCCAGCAGTGAGGGGGGAGAAGCTTTCTTT; v_call: TRBV25-1; clone_size: .; d_call: .; j_call: TRBJ1-1
cdr3_aa: CASSLAPGSSYEQYF; cdr3_nt: TGTGCCAGCAGCTTAGCGCCAGGCAGCTCCTACGAGCAGTACTTC; v_call: TRBV11-1; clone_size: .; d_call: .; j_call: TRBJ2-7
cdr3_aa: CASSLSPGLAGAGELFF; cdr3_nt: TGTGCCAGCAGTTTATCCCCGGGACTAGCGGGAGCCGGGGAGCTGTTTTTT; v_call: TRBV28; clone_size: .; d_call: TRBD2; j_call: TRBJ2-2
cdr3_aa: CASSPGTSGNTIYF; cdr3_nt: TGTGCCAGCAGCCCCGGGACGTCTGGAAACACCATATATTTT; v_call: TRBV7-9; clone_size: .; d_call: .; j_call: TRBJ1-3
cdr3_aa: CASSVTGASSGNTIYF; cdr3_nt: TGTGCCAGCAGCGTAACAGGGGCCTCCTCTGGAAACACCATATATTTT; v_call: TRBV9; clone_size: .; d_call: TRBD1; j_call: TRBJ1-3
cdr3_aa: CASSIGPEQYF; cdr3_nt: TGTGCCAGTAGTATCGGCCCAGAGCAGTACTTC; v_call: TRBV19; clone_size: .; d_call: .; j_call: TRBJ2-7
cdr3_aa: CASSPLPGGDNEQFF; cdr3_nt: TGTGCCAGCAGTCCCCTACCGGGAGGAGACAATGAGCAGTTCTTC; v_call: TRBV6-5; clone_size: .; d_call: TRBD2; j_call: TRBJ2-1
cdr3_aa: CASSPDRGAGEKLFF; cdr3_nt: TGCGCCAGCAGCCCCGACAGGGGTGCCGGTGAAAAACTGTTTTTT; v_call: TRBV5-1; clone_size: .; d_call: TRBD1; j_call: TRBJ1-4
cdr3_aa: CASLSSRGGNTEAFF; cdr3_nt: TGTGCCAGCCTAAGCAGCCGGGGGGGGAACACTGAAGCTTTCTTT; v_call: TRBV7-6; clone_size: .; d_call: .; j_call: TRBJ1-1
cdr3_aa: CASSVASAFLNYEQYF; cdr3_nt: TGCGCCAGCAGCGTGGCTTCTGCCTTTCTCAACTACGAGCAGTACTTC; v_call: TRBV5-1; clone_size: .; d_call: .; j_call: TRBJ2-7
cdr3_aa: CASSVDSGANEKLFF; cdr3_nt: TGTGCCAGCAGCGTAGACTCCGGGGCTAATGAAAAACTGTTTTTT; v_call: TRBV9; clone_size: .; d_call: .; j_call: TRBJ1-4
cdr3_aa: CASSLVGGGSTDTQYF; cdr3_nt: TGTGCCAGCAGCCTCGTGGGGGGGGGTAGCACAGATACGCAGTATTTT; v_call: TRBV5-4; clone_size: .; d_call: TRBD2; j_call: TRBJ2-3
cdr3_aa: CASSLGWTGTGELFF; cdr3_nt: TGTGCCAGCAGCCTCGGCTGGACAGGGACCGGGGAGCTGTTTTTT; v_call: TRBV5-6; clone_size: .; d_call: TRBD1; j_call: TRBJ2-2
cdr3_aa: CASSVDPGRHTEAFF; cdr3_nt: TGTGCCAGCAGCGTAGATCCGGGTAGGCACACTGAAGCTTTCTTT; v_call: TRBV9; clone_size: .; d_call: .; j_call: TRBJ1-1
cdr3_aa: CASSRDGWDEQYF; cdr3_nt: TGTGCCAGCAGCCGCGACGGTTGGGACGAGCAGTACTTC; v_call: TRBV28; clone_size: few; d_call: .; j_call: TRBJ2-7
cdr3_aa: CASSPGLASTGELFF; cdr3_nt: TGTGCCAGCAGCCCGGGACTAGCTAGCACCGGGGAGCTGTTTTTT; v_call: TRBV7-6; clone_size: .; d_call: TRBD2; j_call: TRBJ2-2
cdr3_aa: CASSLVDRRTDTQYF; cdr3_nt: TGTGCCAGCAGCTTAGTGGACAGACGCACAGATACGCAGTATTTT; v_call: TRBV11-1; clone_size: .; d_call: .; j_call: TRBJ2-3